Below are 18 T cell receptor beta chains sequenced from a single sample in a study of patients and donors after allogeneic stem cell transplantation. TCRdb passed the RT-PCR reads through MiXCR, listing each CDR3 protein once. The sample lists about 960,000 distinct CDR3 sequences; roughly 17% were seen once. The sample consisted of blood, either unsorted or a sorted T cell fraction (not recorded which). Source of these receptors: a human donor who was either an allogeneic HSCT recipient or a stem cell or donor lymphocyte infusion donor (not recorded which). It is not recorded whose cells these are; they may come from a transplant donor.

V gene TRBV11-1 combines with J gene TRBJ1-4, with 9 bases lining up with TRBD1. CDR3 length: 18 residues. Looked up from germline, CDR1 is SGHAT and CDR2 is FQDESV (reference sequence). V shed 1 base, J shed 2 bases, and the junction held 8 bases outside the gene matches. CDR3 in amino acids: CASSLGNYRGQTNEKLFF. The CDR3 coding sequence is TGTGCCAGCAGCTTAGGGAACTACAGGGGGCAGACTAATGAAAAACTGTTTTTT.

This clonotype was counted at least ten times. The junction shows a germline mismatch at one end, possibly a read error. The DNA for the CDR3 is TGCGCCAGCAGCCTAGGGACAGGATATCAGCCCCAGCATTTT. As protein: CASSLGTGYQPQHF. V gene TRBV12-3 or TRBV12-4 combines with J gene TRBJ1-5; 8 positions match TRBD1. The CDR3 runs 14 residues.

The CDR3 sequence is CASSLSQGPSGELFF. In nucleotides, the CDR3 is TGTGCCAGCAGCTTATCCCAGGGCCCCTCCGGGGAGCTGTTTTTT. The chain has TRBV7-3 and TRBJ2-2, with TRBD1 as a possible D gene (5 bases). This CDR3 is built from 15 residues. Germline lookup yields CDR1 SGHTA and CDR2 FQGTGA. V was cut by 2 bases and J by 6 bases, with 13 bases left in between.

The V gene is TRBV12-3 or TRBV12-4, the J gene TRBJ1-6, with TRBD1 identical over 8 bases. The CDR3 contains 15 residues. V lost 5 bases to trimming and J lost 8 bases; unmatched junction nucleotides: 8. The CDR3 sequence is CASSTRTGRHSPLHF. CDR3 nucleotide sequence: TGTGCCAGCAGTACCAGGACAGGGAGGCATTCACCCCTCCACTTT.

V and J are TRBV29-1 and TRBJ2-7; D is uncertain. V lost 0 bases, J lost 3 bases, and 6 bases lay in between. Germline V gene data show CDR1 as SQVTM and CDR2 as ANQGSEA. This CDR3 contains 12 residues. The CDR3 DNA follows: TGCAGCGTTGAAGATGATAACTACGAGCAGTACTTC. Protein sequence: CSVEDDNYEQYF.

This clonotype was observed a few times. The chain uses TRBV24-1 and TRBJ2-3, with D perhaps matching TRBD1 or TRBD2 (5 bases each). The CDR3 covers 16 residues. Trimming shortened V by 3 bases and J by 1 base, and 13 bases separated the two germline ends. CDR1 and CDR2 from the germline V gene are KGHDR and SFDVKD. Written as DNA, the CDR3 is TGTGCCACCAGTGATCCCGGGACGGACCGCACAGATACGCAGTATTTT. Translated: CATSDPGTDRTDTQYF.

Only a few counts were recorded for this clonotype. The J gene is TRBJ1-4, the V gene TRBV9, with D hard to call. From germline, CDR1 is SGDLS and CDR2 YYNGEE. The CDR3 extends over 15 amino acids. The V end lost 5 bases, the J end lost 0 bases, and 11 bases lay between the germline ends. The CDR3 bases are TGTGCCAGCAGATACCACCCGGCAACTAATGAAAAACTGTTTTTT. Translating it yields CASRYHPATNEKLFF.

V is TRBV7-6 and J is TRBJ2-2, with D perhaps being TRBD1 or TRBD2 (5 bases each). The V and J ends lost 3 bases and 5 bases respectively, with 13 bases between them. The length of the CDR3 is 15 residues. Germline V gene lookup returns CDR1 SGHVS and CDR2 FNYEAQ. The CDR3 DNA reads as TGTGCCAGCAGCTTGAGGGGAGCAGGGACCGGGGAGCTGTTTTTT. Its protein is CASSLRGAGTGELFF.

This clonotype has only a few counts. The V and J genes are TRBV4-2 and TRBJ2-7; 10 bases match TRBD2. The length of the CDR3 is 16 residues. Trimming at V came to 2 bases and at J to 2 bases, leaving 6 bases not matched to a gene. The germline gives CDR1 LGHNA, CDR2 YNFKEQ. Here the CDR3 reads CASSQTRLAGTYEQYF. For the CDR3, the DNA is TGTGCCAGCAGCCAAACCCGACTAGCGGGTACCTACGAGCAGTACTTC.

The chain has TRBV5-5 and TRBJ2-7; no definite D call. V was cut by 4 bases and J by 2 bases, with 16 bases left in between. Germline lookup yields CDR1 SGHKS and CDR2 YYEKEE (reference sequence). The CDR3 has 15 residues. The DNA of the CDR3 is TGTGCCAGCAGCCAAGACTCCCTGATACCCTACGAGCAGTACTTC. Encoded protein: CASSQDSLIPYEQYF.

The rearrangement joins TRBV4-1 to TRBJ2-7, with TRBD2 matching 9 bases. Germline values: CDR1 MGHRA, CDR2 YSYEKL. J lost 3 bases, V lost 2 bases, and 5 bases had no gene match. This CDR3 contains 15 residues. The CDR3 DNA is TGCGCCAGCAGCCAACCGACTAGCGGAAACTACGAGCAGTACTTC. Residues: CASSQPTSGNYEQYF.

This chain connects TRBV9 to TRBJ2-5, with D perhaps TRBD2 (5 bases). Trimming shortened V by 1 base and J by 3 bases, and 7 bases separated the two germline ends. The CDR3 is made up of 13 amino acids. The germline V gene has CDR1 SGDLS and CDR2 YYNGEE. The CDR3 loop is CASSVSGKETQYF. For the CDR3, the DNA is TGTGCCAGCAGCGTATCGGGGAAAGAGACCCAGTACTTC.

This chain joins TRBV6-6 and TRBJ1-1; unclear D gene. Trimming stripped 5 bases from V and 5 bases from J, with 9 bases between. The CDR3 runs 12 residues. Germline CDR1 and CDR2: MNHNY and SVGAGI (reference sequence). For the CDR3, the DNA is TGTGCCAGCAGTGAGCATGGGACTGAAGCTTTCTTT. The encoded protein is CASSEHGTEAFF.

This clonotype was seen only a few times. The chain has TRBV20-1 and TRBJ1-6; D possibly corresponds to TRBD1 (5 bases). This CDR3 has 11 residues. V was trimmed by 5 bases and J by 12 bases, leaving 11 bases between them. Germline V lookup: CDR1 DFQATT, CDR2 SNEGSKA (reference sequence). In DNA form, the CDR3 reads TGCAGTGCTGGGGGGGAAGGACCCCTCCACTTT. It codes for CSAGGEGPLHF.

The chain is built from TRBV12-3 or TRBV12-4 and TRBJ1-1; no clear D. Trimming removed 5 bases at V and 10 bases at J, with 14 bases between. The CDR3 totals 12 residues. CDR3 sequence (DNA): TGTGCCAGCAGTGCGGCTGGGATTGCAGCTTTCTTT. It specifies CASSAAGIAAFF.

The chain recombines TRBV7-2 with TRBJ1-3, with a tentative D call TRBD1 (6 bases). The CDR3 consists of 15 residues. The germline V gene has CDR1 SGHTA and CDR2 FQGNSA. The V gene lost 1 base and the J gene lost 2 bases, with 9 bases spanning the gap. The CDR3 loop is CASSLVRGAGNTIYF. CDR3 bases: TGTGCCAGCAGCTTAGTGAGGGGGGCTGGAAACACCATATATTTT.

This clonotype was observed a handful of times. The chain carries TRBV6-6 and TRBJ1-6; 8 bases align to TRBD1. The length of the CDR3 is 13 residues. Per germline, CDR1 MNHNY and CDR2 SVGAGI (reference sequence). V lost 8 bases, J lost 10 bases, and 7 bases stayed unmatched. The CDR3 here is CASGTGRLSPLHF. The CDR3 DNA reads as TGTGCCAGCGGGACAGGCCGACTCTCACCCCTCCACTTT.

This clonotype showed up just a few times. The gene calls are TRBV6-1 and TRBJ1-2; D might be TRBD1 (6 bases). The CDR3 contains 14 residues. Germline values: CDR1 MNHNS, CDR2 SASEGT. The ends were cut back, 7 bases at V and 4 bases at J, with 16 bases in the middle. This chain's CDR3 is CASTSKGDGYGYTF. The CDR3 coding sequence is TGTGCCAGCACTAGCAAGGGGGACGGCTATGGCTACACCTTC.